This T cell receptor (beta chain) was found in a study of patients and donors after allogeneic stem cell transplantation (dated by TCRdb to between 2020 and 2021). Worth noting for this clonotype: Its target antigen remains unknown. No base quality information exists; no much larger clone differs at one position.

The library came from RT-PCR. The run used a NextSeq 550. TCRdb reanalyzed the raw reads on its own, using fastp at Q25 for trimming and MiXCR for clone calling, and kept in-frame beta chains. Identical CDR3 protein sequences are pooled into one entry, listed with their most common genes and DNA. This sample holds 30,000 to 40,000 distinct CDR3 sequences; 37% were observed only once. About 80% of the sample rests with the top ten. Based on the germline V gene (reference sequence), the CDR1 and CDR2 sequences are DFQATT and SNEGSKA. Inclusive of the bounding cysteine and phenylalanine, the CDR3 is 12 residues long. Only CDR3 DNA is held: 36 bases, read in frame from base 1. V is clipped by 7 bases and J by 3 bases, and the sequence between their germline boundaries is 13 bases long.

The rearrangement joined TRBV20-1 to TRBJ2-7, with TRBD2 as a weak D call on 5 bases. This clonotype originated in a human donor who was either an allogeneic HSCT recipient or a stem cell or donor lymphocyte infusion donor (not recorded which). It is not recorded whose cells these are; they may come from a transplant donor. Input material: blood, either unsorted or a sorted T cell fraction (not recorded which). In nucleotides, the sequence is TGCAGTGTCAGGTACGCGGGCTACGAGCAGTACTTC. Translation gives CSVRYAGYEQYF.